Below are 14 T cell receptor beta chains sequenced from a single sample in a study of shared clonotypes between healthy human individuals. Here immunoSEQ multiplex PCR was the method, and the copy in TCRdb shows in-frame clones only, minus some. The sample consists of around 1,100,000 clones, 70% to 85% of them appearing once. The sequenced sample was memory CD4+ T cells from PBMCs. Stated subset: CD45RA-negative fraction. Source of these receptors: a man between 18 and 35 years old in good health. Some clones in this sample may be carry-over from other donors' samples.

The chain is built from TRBV15 and TRBJ2-7; no reliable D call. V was shortened by 7 bases and J by 5 bases, with 15 bases between the two germline ends. Germline V gives CDR1 LNHNV, CDR2 YYDKDF (reference sequence). The length of the CDR3 is 13 residues. CDR3 coding DNA: TGTGCCACCAACACACCCGGCCGGAACGAGCAGTACTTC. Translated: CATNTPGRNEQYF.

The chain employs TRBV5-1 and TRBJ2-6; D is unclear. The V end was cut by 0 bases, the J end by 0 bases, with 4 bases between. Germline V gene sequence: CDR1 SGHRS, CDR2 YFSETQ. The CDR3 is made up of 15 amino acids. CDR3 region: CASSLETSGANVLTF. CDR3 bases: TGCGCCAGCAGCTTGGAGACCTCTGGGGCCAACGTCCTGACTTTC.

This clone is a singleton in its sample. CDR3 in amino acids: CASSLGLAGGRSSYNEQFF. The CDR3 DNA sequence: TGTGCCAGCAGCTTGGGACTAGCGGGAGGCCGCAGCTCCTACAATGAGCAGTTCTTC. The genes are TRBV5-5 and TRBJ2-1; TRBD2 matches 13 bases. V shed 0 bases and J 0 bases; nucleotides not matched to a gene: 6. Germline CDR1 and CDR2: SGHKS and YYEKEE (reference sequence). This CDR3 is built from 19 residues.

The J gene is TRBJ2-1, the V gene TRBV29-1; D possibly corresponds to TRBD2 (5 bases). This CDR3 contains 13 residues. V was trimmed by 3 bases and J by 10 bases, leaving 16 bases between them. Germline V gene data show CDR1 as SQVTM and CDR2 as ANQGSEA. The CDR3 sequence is CSVDFPLVREQFF. As DNA, the CDR3 is TGCAGCGTTGATTTTCCACTAGTGCGCGAGCAGTTCTTC.

This clone was seen once. The chain couples TRBV5-1 to TRBJ1-6; D not certain. The CDR3 has 18 amino acids. Germline V gene data show CDR1 as SGHRS and CDR2 as YFSETQ. The germline V and J ends were trimmed by 0 bases and 0 bases, with 13 bases remaining between them. CDR3 in amino acids: CASSLGLLGSSYNSPLHF. CDR3 in DNA: TGCGCCAGCAGCTTGGGGTTATTGGGGAGCTCCTATAATTCACCCCTCCACTTT.

The chain joins TRBV7-2 to TRBJ1-1, with D possibly matching TRBD1 (5 bases). The germline CDR1 and CDR2 sequences are SGHTA and FQGNSA. The V and J ends lost 1 base and 6 bases respectively, with 9 bases between them. The CDR3 totals 13 residues. CDR3 amino acids: CASSLGGRPEAFF. The CDR3 DNA reads TGTGCCAGCAGCTTAGGGGGCCGACCTGAAGCTTTCTTT.

This clone was observed once. The chain couples TRBV5-5 to TRBJ2-1, with 11 bases matching TRBD2. Germline-derived CDR1 and CDR2 are SGHKS and YYEKEE (reference sequence). With 0 bases clipped from V and 6 bases from J, the junction kept 8 bases outside the gene matches. This CDR3 region has 17 residues. The CDR3 protein is CASSLAVGLAGGNEQFF. The CDR3 region has the DNA TGTGCCAGCAGCTTGGCGGTTGGCCTAGCGGGAGGCAATGAGCAGTTCTTC.

The CDR3 sequence: CASSLLAGVPYEQYF. The DNA for the CDR3 is TGTGCCAGCAGTTTACTAGCGGGAGTCCCCTACGAGCAGTACTTC. The genes are TRBV28 and TRBJ2-7; 10 bases fit TRBD2. The V and J ends lost 2 bases and 2 bases, in that order; junction bases with no gene match: 3. The CDR3 sequence is 15 residues long. Germline V CDR1 and CDR2: MDHEN, SYDVKM. The full variable domain, in which reference TRBV28 and TRBJ2-7 provide the parts outside the CDR3, is DVKVTQSSRYLVKRTGEKVFLECVQDMDHENMFWYRQDPGLGLRLIYFSYDVKMKEKGDIPEGYSVSREKKERFSLILESASTNQTSMYLCASSLLAGVPYEQYFGPGTRLTVT.

Concerning this clone: The same CDR3 can be traced to other DNA sequences in this sample. The V call is TRBV9, the J call TRBJ1-5; 7 bases agree with TRBD1. The V segment lost 2 bases and the J segment 3 bases; nucleotides outside the gene matches: 2. CDR1 and CDR2 (germline): SGDLS, YYNGEE. The CDR3 has 14 residues. CDR3: CASSVGTDNQPQHF. The CDR3, as DNA: TGTGCCAGCAGCGTTGGGACAGACAATCAGCCCCAGCATTTT.

V and J are TRBV6-5 and TRBJ1-2, with TRBD1 as a possible D gene (5 bases). The length of the CDR3 is 15 residues. The V gene's germline CDR1 is MNHEY and CDR2 SVGAGI. Trimming cost V 7 bases and J 4 bases, with 19 bases left between them. CDR3 amino acids: CASTARGRAAYGYTF. CDR3 nucleotide sequence: TGTGCCAGCACCGCTAGGGGCAGGGCGGCCTATGGCTACACCTTC.

This clone was observed once. The rearrangement links TRBV6-6 to TRBJ1-3; D is unresolved. This CDR3 contains 15 residues. Germline V gene lookup returns CDR1 MNHNY and CDR2 SVGAGI (reference sequence). V dropped 4 bases and J dropped 1 base, with 11 bases sitting between them. Here the CDR3 DNA reads TGTGCCAGCAGTTCGGGTCGGAGATCTGGAAACACCATATATTTT. This translates into CASSSGRRSGNTIYF.

The genes are TRBV5-1 and TRBJ2-6; no firm D call. The length of the CDR3 is 15 residues. The germline CDR1 and CDR2 sequences are SGHRS and YFSETQ. V shed 4 bases and J shed 0 bases, with 8 bases lying between them. The CDR3 DNA sequence: TGCGCCAGCAGCGCTCCGGTCTCTGGGGCCAACGTCCTGACTTTC. The encoded protein is CASSAPVSGANVLTF.

The gene calls are TRBV18 and TRBJ2-5; D is perhaps TRBD1 (6 bases). The J call may not be correct, given that the DNA end is closer to TRBJ2-7. There are 14 residues in the CDR3. Per germline, CDR1 KGHSH and CDR2 LQKENI. CDR3 protein: CASSPNGQFDEQYF. CDR3 DNA sequence: TGTGCCAGCTCACCCAACGGACAGTTCGACGAGCAGTACTTC.

The chain uses TRBV2 and TRBJ1-6; TRBD1 matches 9 bases. CDR3 size: 15 residues. CDR1 is SNHLY, CDR2 FYNNEI, per germline. V lost 7 bases to trimming and J lost 7 bases; unmatched junction nucleotides: 8. The CDR3 sequence: CASNPGGQGNSPLHF. CDR3 nucleotide sequence: TGTGCCAGCAATCCCGGAGGACAGGGGAATTCACCCCTCCACTTT.